This TCR beta chain was sequenced for a study of glioma-infiltrating T cells. Amplification of TCR alpha and beta CDR3 regions from RNA used iRepertoire nested multiplex PCR. Each CDR3 protein gets one entry after TCRdb re-called the multiplex PCR reads with MiXCR. The top ten hold approximately 12% of the sample, which has 300,000 to 450,000 distinct CDR3 sequences, around 45% seen once. This clonotype was counted at least ten times. This CDR3 region has 13 residues. The germline V gene has CDR1 MNHEY and CDR2 SVGAGI. V was clipped by 0 bases and J by 8 bases, with 10 bases between them. This clonotype was obtained from a human donor with low-grade glioma or glioblastoma, undergoing nonglioma brain surgery, or in good health (not recorded which). V is TRBV6-5 and J is TRBJ1-2, with a possible D match to TRBD1 (5 bases). Sequenced input: glioma tissue, nonneoplastic brain tissue, or PBMCs (not recorded which). CDR3 sequence: CASSYSGGIGYTF. The CDR3 region has the DNA TGTGCCAGCAGTTACTCGGGGGGAATCGGCTACACCTTC.